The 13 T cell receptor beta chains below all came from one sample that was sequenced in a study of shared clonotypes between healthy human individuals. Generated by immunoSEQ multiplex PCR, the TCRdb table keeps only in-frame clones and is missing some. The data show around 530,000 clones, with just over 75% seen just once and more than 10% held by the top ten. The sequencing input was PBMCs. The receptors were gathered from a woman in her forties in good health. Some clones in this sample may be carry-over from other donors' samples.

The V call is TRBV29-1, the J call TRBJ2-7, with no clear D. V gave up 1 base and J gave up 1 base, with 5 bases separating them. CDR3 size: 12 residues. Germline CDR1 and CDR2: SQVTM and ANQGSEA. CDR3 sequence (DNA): TGCAGCGTTGAAGGGGTATCCTACGAGCAGTACTTC. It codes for CSVEGVSYEQYF.

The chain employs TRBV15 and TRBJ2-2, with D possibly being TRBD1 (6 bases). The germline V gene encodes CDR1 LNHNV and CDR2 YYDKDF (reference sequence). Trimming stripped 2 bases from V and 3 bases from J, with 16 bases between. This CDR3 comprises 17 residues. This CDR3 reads CATSRRGEGDHTGELFF. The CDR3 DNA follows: TGTGCCACCAGCAGACGAGGAGAGGGGGACCACACCGGGGAGCTGTTTTTT. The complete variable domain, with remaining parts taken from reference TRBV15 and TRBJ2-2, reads DAMVIQNPRYQVTQFGKPVTLSCSQTLNHNVMYWYQQKSSQAPKLLFHYYDKDFNNEADTPDNFQSRRPNTSFCFLDIRSPGLGDTAMYLCATSRRGEGDHTGELFFGEGSRLTVL.

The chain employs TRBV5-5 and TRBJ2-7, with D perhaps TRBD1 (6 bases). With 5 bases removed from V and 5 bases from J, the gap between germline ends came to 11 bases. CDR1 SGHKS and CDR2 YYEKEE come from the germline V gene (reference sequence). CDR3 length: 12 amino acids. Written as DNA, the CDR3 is TGTGCCAGCAGTTTTCCAGGGGACGAGCAGTACTTC. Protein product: CASSFPGDEQYF.

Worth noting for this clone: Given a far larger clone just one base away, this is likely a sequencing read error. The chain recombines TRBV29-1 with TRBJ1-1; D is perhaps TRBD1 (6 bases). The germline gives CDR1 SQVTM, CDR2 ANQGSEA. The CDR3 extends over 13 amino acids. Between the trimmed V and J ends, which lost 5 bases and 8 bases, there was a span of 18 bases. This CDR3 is CSVNEQGAGEAFF. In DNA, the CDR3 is TGCAGCGTTAACGAACAGGGAGCCGGCGAAGCTTTCTTT.

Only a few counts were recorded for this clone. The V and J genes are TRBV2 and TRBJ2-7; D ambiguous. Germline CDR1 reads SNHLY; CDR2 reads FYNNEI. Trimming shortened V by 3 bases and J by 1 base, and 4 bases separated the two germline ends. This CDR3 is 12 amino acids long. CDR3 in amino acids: CASSDLSYEQYF. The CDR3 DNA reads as TGTGCCAGCAGTGACCTATCCTACGAGCAGTACTTC.

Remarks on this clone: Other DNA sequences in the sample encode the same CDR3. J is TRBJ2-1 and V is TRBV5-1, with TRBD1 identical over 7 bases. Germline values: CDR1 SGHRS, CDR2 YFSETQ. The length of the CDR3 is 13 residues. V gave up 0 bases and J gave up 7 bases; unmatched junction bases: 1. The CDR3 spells CASSLDRGNEQFF. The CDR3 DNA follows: TGCGCCAGCAGCTTGGACAGGGGTAATGAGCAGTTCTTC.

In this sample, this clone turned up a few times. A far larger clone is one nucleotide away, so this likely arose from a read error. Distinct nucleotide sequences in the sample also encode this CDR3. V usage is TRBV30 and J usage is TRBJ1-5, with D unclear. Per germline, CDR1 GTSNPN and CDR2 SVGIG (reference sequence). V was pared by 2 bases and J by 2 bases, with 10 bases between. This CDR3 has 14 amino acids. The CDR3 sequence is CAWSKGGGNQPQHF. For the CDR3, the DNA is TGTGCCTGGAGTAAAGGCGGCGGCAATCAGCCCCAGCATTTT.

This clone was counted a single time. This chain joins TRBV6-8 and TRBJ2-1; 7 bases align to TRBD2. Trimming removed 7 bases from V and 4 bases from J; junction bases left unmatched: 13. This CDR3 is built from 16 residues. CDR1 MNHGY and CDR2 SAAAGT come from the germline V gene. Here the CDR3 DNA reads TGTGCCAGCACTCAAACCGGCGGGAGTAGGTACAATGAGCAGTTCTTC. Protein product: CASTQTGGSRYNEQFF.

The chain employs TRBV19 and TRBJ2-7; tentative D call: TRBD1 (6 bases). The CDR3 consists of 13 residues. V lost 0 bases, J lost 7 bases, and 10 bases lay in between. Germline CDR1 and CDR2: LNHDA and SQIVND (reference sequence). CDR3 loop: CASSIDGRGEQYF. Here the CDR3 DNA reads TGTGCCAGTAGTATAGACGGCAGGGGAGAGCAGTACTTC.

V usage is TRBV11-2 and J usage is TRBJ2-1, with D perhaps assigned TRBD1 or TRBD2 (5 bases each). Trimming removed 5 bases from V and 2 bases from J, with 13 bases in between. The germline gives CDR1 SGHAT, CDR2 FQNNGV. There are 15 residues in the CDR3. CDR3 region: CASSPLGAPYNEQFF. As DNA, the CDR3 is TGTGCCAGCAGCCCCCTCGGGGCCCCCTACAATGAGCAGTTCTTC.

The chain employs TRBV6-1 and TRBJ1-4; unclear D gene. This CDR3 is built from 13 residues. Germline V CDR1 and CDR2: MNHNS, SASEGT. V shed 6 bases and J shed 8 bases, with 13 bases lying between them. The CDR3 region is CASRLSVGEKLFF. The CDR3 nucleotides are TGTGCCAGCAGGCTATCAGTGGGCGAAAAACTGTTTTTT.

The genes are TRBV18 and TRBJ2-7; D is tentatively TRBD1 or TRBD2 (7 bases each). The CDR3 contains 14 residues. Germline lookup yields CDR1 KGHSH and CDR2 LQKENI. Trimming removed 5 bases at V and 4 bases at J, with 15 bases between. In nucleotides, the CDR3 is TGTGCCAGCTCAAAAGCGGGACAGTTATACGAGCAGTACTTC. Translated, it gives CASSKAGQLYEQYF. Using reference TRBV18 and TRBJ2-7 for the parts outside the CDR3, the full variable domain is NAGVMQNPRHLVRRRGQEARLRCSPMKGHSHVYWYRQLPEEGLKFMVYLQKENIIDESGMPKERFSAEFPKEGPSILRIQQVVRGDSAAYFCASSKAGQLYEQYFGPGTRLTVT.

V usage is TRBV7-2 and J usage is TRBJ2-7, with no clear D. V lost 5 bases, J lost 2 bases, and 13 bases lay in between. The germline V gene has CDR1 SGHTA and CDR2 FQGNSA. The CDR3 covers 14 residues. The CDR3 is CASSLSPATYEQYF. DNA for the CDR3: TGTGCCAGCAGCCTCTCCCCGGCCACCTACGAGCAGTACTTC.